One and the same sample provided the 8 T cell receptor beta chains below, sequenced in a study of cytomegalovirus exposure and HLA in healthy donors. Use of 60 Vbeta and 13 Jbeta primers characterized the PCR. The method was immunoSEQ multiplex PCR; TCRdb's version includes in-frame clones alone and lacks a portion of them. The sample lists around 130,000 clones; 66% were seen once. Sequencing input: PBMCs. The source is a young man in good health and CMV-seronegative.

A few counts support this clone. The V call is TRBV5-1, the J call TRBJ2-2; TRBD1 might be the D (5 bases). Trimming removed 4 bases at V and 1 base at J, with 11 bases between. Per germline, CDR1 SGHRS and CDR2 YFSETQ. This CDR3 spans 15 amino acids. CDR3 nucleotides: TGCGCCAGCAGCCCAGACAGTCTGAACACCGGGGAGCTGTTTTTT. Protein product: CASSPDSLNTGELFF. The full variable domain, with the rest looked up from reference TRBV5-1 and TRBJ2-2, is KAGVTQTPRYLIKTRGQQVTLSCSPISGHRSVSWYQQTPGQGLQFLFEYFSETQRNKGNFPGRFSGRQFSNSRSEMNVSTLELGDSALYLCASSPDSLNTGELFFGEGSRLTVL.

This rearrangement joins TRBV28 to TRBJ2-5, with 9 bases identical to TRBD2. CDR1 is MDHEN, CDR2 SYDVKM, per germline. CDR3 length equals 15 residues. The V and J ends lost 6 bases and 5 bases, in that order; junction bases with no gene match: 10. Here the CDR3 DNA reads TGTGCCAGCAGCCTTAGCGGGAGTAGGGGGGAGACCCAGTACTTC. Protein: CASSLSGSRGETQYF.

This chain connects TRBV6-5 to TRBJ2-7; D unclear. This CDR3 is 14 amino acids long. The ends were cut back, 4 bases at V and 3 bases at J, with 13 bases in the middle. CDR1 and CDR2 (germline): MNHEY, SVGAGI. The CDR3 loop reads CASSSRGRNYEQYF. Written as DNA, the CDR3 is TGTGCCAGCAGTTCCCGCGGTCGGAACTACGAGCAGTACTTC.

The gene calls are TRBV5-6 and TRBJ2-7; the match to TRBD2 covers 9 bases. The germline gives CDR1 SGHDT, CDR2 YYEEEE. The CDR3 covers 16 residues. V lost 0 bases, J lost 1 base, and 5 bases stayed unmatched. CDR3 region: CASSLAGLAKSYEQYF. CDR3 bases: TGTGCCAGCAGCTTGGCCGGACTAGCGAAATCCTACGAGCAGTACTTC. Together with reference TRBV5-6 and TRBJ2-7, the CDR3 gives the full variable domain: DAGVTQSPTHLIKTRGQQVTLRCSPKSGHDTVSWYQQALGQGPQFIFQYYEEEERQRGNFPDRFSGHQFPNYSSELNVNALLLGDSALYLCASSLAGLAKSYEQYFGPGTRLTVT.

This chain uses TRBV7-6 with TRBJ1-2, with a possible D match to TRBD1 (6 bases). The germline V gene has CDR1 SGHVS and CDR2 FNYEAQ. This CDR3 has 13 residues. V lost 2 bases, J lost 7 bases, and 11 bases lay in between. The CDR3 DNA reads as TGTGCCAGCAGCTTAAACAGGGACGGTGGCTACACCTTC. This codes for CASSLNRDGGYTF.

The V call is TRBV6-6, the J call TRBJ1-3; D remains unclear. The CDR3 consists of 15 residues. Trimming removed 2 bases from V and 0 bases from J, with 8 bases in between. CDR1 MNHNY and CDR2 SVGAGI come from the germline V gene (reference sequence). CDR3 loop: CASSYRGASGNTIYF. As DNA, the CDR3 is TGTGCCAGCAGTTACCGAGGTGCCTCTGGAAACACCATATATTTT.

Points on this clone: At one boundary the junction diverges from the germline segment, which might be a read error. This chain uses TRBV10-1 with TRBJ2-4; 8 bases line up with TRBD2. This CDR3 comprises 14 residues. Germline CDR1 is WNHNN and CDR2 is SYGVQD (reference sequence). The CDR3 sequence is CASSEGLAGAAKSF. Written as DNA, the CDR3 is TGCGCCAGCAGTGAGGGTCTAGCGGGTGCGGCTAAATCCTTC.

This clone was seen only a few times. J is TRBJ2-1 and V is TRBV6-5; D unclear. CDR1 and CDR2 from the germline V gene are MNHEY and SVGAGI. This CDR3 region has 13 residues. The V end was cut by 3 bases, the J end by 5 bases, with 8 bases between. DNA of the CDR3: TGTGCCAGCAGTTATTCAGAAGACAATGAGCAGTTCTTC. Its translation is CASSYSEDNEQFF.